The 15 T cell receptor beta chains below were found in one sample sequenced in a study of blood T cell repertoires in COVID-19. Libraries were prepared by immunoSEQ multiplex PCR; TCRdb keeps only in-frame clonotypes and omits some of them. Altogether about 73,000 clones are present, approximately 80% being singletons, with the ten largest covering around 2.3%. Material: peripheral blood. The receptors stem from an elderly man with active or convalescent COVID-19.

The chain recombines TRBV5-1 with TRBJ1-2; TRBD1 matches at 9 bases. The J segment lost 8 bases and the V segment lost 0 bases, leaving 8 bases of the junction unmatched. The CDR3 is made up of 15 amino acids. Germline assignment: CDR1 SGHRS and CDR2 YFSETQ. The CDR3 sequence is CASSLDRDRVGGYTF. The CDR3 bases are TGCGCCAGCAGCTTGGACCGGGACAGGGTGGGAGGCTACACCTTC. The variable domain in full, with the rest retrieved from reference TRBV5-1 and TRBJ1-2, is KAGVTQTPRYLIKTRGQQVTLSCSPISGHRSVSWYQQTPGQGLQFLFEYFSETQRNKGNFPGRFSGRQFSNSRSEMNVSTLELGDSALYLCASSLDRDRVGGYTFGSGTRLTVV.

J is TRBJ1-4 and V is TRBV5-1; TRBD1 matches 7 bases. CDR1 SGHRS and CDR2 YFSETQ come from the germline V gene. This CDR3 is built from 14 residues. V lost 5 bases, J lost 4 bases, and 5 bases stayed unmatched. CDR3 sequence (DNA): TGCGCCAGCAGTCCGACAGGGATTAATGAAAAACTGTTTTTT. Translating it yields CASSPTGINEKLFF.

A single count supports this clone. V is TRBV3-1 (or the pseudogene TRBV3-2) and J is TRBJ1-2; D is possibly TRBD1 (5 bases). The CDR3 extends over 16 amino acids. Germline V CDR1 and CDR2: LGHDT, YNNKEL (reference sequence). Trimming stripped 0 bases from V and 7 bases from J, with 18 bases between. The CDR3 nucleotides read TGTGCCAGCAGCCAAGAGTACAAAGGGGCGCGGGGTGGCTACACCTTC. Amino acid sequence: CASSQEYKGARGGYTF.

The CDR3 loop is CASSSSERSSYEQYF. CDR3 DNA: TGTGCCAGCTCAAGTTCCGAGCGTAGCTCCTACGAGCAGTACTTC. The V gene is TRBV18, the J gene TRBJ2-7, with D unresolved. Germline CDR1 and CDR2: KGHSH and LQKENI. The V gene lost 5 bases and the J gene lost 0 bases, with 14 bases spanning the gap. The CDR3 covers 15 residues.

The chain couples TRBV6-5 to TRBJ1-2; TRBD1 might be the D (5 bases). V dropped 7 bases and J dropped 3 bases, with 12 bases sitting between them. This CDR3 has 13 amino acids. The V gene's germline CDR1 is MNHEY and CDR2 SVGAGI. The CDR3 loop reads CASTRGTHYGYTF. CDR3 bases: TGTGCCAGCACTCGGGGGACCCACTATGGCTACACCTTC.

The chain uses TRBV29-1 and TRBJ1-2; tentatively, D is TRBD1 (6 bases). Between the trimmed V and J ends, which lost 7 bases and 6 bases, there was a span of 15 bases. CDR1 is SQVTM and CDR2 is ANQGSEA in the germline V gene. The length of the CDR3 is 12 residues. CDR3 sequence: CSARQDYNGYTF. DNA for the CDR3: TGCAGCGCGAGACAGGATTATAATGGCTACACCTTC.

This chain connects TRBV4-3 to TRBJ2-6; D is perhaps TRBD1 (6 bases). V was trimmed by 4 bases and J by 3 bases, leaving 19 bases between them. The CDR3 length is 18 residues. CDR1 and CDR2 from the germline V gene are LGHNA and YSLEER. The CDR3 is CASSPKGHRESGANVLTF. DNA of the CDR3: TGCGCCAGCAGCCCAAAGGGACACCGAGAAAGTGGGGCCAACGTCCTGACTTTC.

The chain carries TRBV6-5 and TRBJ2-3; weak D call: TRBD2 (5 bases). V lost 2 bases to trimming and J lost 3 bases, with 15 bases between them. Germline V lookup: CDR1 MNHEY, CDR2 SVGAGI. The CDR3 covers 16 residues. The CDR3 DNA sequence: TGTGCCAGCAGTTACGGCCCGGAGGCAAAAACAGATACGCAGTATTTT. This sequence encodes CASSYGPEAKTDTQYF.

The CDR3 loop reads CSVHNRGLEAFF. CDR3 DNA: TGCAGCGTCCACAACAGGGGGTTGGAAGCTTTCTTT. This chain connects TRBV29-1 to TRBJ1-1, with TRBD1 matching 8 bases. Losses at the gene ends were 6 bases for V and 8 bases for J; bases not matched to a gene: 8. The CDR3 has 12 amino acids. Germline V CDR1 and CDR2: SQVTM, ANQGSEA.

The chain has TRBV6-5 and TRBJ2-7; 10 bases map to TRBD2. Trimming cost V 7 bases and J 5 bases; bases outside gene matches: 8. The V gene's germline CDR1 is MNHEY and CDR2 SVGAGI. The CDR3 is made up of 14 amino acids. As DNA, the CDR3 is TGTGCCAGCATCAAGGTAGGGACTAGCGACGAGCAGTACTTC. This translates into CASIKVGTSDEQYF.

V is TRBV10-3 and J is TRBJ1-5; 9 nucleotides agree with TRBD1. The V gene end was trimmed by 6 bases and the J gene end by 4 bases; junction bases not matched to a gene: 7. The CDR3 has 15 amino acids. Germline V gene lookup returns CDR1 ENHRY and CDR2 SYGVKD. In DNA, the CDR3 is TGTGCCATCAGCCCCGGGACAGGGATGAATCAGCCCCAGCATTTT. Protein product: CAISPGTGMNQPQHF.

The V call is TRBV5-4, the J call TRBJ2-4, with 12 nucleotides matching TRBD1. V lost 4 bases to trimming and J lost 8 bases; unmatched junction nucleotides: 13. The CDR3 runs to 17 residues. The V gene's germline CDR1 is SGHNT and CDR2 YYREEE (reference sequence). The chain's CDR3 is CASSAGGTGGLRDIQYF. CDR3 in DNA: TGTGCCAGCAGCGCCGGAGGGACAGGGGGCCTTCGCGACATTCAGTACTTC.

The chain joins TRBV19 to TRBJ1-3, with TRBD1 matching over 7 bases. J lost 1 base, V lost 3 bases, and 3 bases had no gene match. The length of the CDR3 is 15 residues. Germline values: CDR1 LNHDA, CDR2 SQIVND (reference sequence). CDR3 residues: CASSIYRGSGNTIYF. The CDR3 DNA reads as TGTGCCAGTAGTATCTACAGGGGTTCTGGAAACACCATATATTTT.

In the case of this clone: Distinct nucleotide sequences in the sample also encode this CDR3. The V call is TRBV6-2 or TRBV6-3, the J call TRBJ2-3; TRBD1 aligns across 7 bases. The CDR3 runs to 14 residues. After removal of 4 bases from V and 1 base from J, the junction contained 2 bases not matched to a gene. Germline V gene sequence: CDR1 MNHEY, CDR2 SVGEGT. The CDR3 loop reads CASSSGGGTDTQYF. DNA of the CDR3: TGTGCCAGCAGTTCAGGGGGTGGCACAGATACGCAGTATTTT.

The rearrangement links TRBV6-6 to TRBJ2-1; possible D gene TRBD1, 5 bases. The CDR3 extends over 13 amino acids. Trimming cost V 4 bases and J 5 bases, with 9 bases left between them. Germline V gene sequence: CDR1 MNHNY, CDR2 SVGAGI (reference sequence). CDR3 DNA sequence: TGTGCCAGCAGTTTCAGGGAAAACAATGAGCAGTTCTTC. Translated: CASSFRENNEQFF.